The clone carrying this T cell receptor beta chain has at least ten counts. The target antigen is unknown. MiXCR, applied by TCRdb to the 5' RACE reads, yields one record per CDR3 protein. The table lists a few hundred thousand distinct CDR3 sequences, 20% to 25% of them singletons. This entry comes from a study of T-cell memory formation after mild COVID-19. Study-level results: CD4+ contracting clones lay mainly in CM and EM, CD8+ ones in EMRA. Clones shrinking from day 15 to 85 showed even CD4/CD8 mixes; later expanders tilted CD4+.

This CDR3 comprises 12 residues. The germline V and J ends were trimmed by 6 bases and 8 bases, with 11 bases remaining between them. Sequenced material: PBMCs or a T cell subset sorted from them (not recorded which). The chain links TRBV12-3 or TRBV12-4 to TRBJ2-1, with D uncertain. This clonotype was obtained from a man younger than 35 who had mild COVID-19 (a few samples of this study predate the infection). Cell type and time point are not known. DNA of the CDR3: TGTGCCAGCAGGGAGCCTGCCCATGAGCAGTTCTTC. Amino acid sequence: CASREPAHEQFF.